The present entry profiles one TCR beta chain with its context. The V segment lost 1 base and the J segment 3 bases; nucleotides outside the gene matches: 6. The CDR3 runs 16 residues. CDR1 and CDR2 (germline): MNHNS, SASEGT. Clones were sequenced by immunoSEQ multiplex PCR, and TCRdb holds only the in-frame ones, with some missing. Here the sample spans 87,000 or so clones, roughly 80% being singletons. This sample was included in a study of blood T cell repertoires in COVID-19. The sequencing input was peripheral blood. The sequence was collected from a woman older than 75 with active or convalescent COVID-19. The chain recombines TRBV6-1 with TRBJ2-3; TRBD2 matches 8 bases. The CDR3, as DNA: TGTGCCAGCAGTGAAGATCGTCGGGGGGGAACAGATACGCAGTATTTT. Encoded protein: CASSEDRRGGTDTQYF.